A single sample gave rise to the 26 T cell receptor beta chains below, sequenced in a study of blood T cells in healthy people across ages (dated by TCRdb to the mid-2010s). The library came from 5' RACE. Sequencing used an Illumina HiSeq 2500. A second PCR of 7 to 11 cycles was performed with a sample-barcoded 5' primer and a J-beta primer mix. TCRdb handled the public reads itself, with Q25 trimming in fastp and clone calling in MiXCR, and kept productive beta chains. All rows with the same CDR3 protein become a single entry with the most common DNA and genes. Present in this sample are fewer than 950,000 distinct CDR3 sequences, about 36% of which were seen just once. The ten most abundant clones make up roughly 13% of the sample. Sequenced input: blood. These receptors originate from a man aged 18 to 29 in good health.

A few counts support this clonotype. This chain uses TRBV20-1 with TRBJ2-1; 11 bases are a match to TRBD2. The V segment lost 1 base and the J segment 8 bases; nucleotides outside the gene matches: 10. The germline V gene encodes CDR1 DFQATT and CDR2 SNEGSKA (reference sequence). The CDR3 extends over 16 amino acids. The DNA of the CDR3 is TGCAGTGCTAGAGTTTCTAGCGGGGGGTCGGGGGATGAGCAGTTCTTC. It yields the protein CSARVSSGGSGDEQFF.

Of note for this clonotype: This sequence may be a read error, since a much larger clone differs from it by one base. This sequence joins TRBV5-5 and TRBJ2-7; TRBD2 agrees at 8 bases. The ends lost 1 base at V and 0 bases at J; junction bases unmatched: 9. This CDR3 is 17 amino acids long. In germline, CDR1 is SGHKS, CDR2 YYEKEE (reference sequence). CDR3 loop: CASSLTGGGRNSYEQYF. CDR3 nucleotides: TGTGCCAGCAGCTTGACTGGCGGGGGGCGCAACTCCTACGAGCAGTACTTC. Drawing the rest from reference TRBV5-5 and TRBJ2-7, the complete variable domain is DAGVTQSPTHLIKTRGQQVTLRCSPISGHKSVSWYQQVLGQGPQFIFQYYEKEERGRGNFPDRFSARQFPNYSSELNVNALLLGDSALYLCASSLTGGGRNSYEQYFGPGTRLTVT.

This clonotype came up a few times. The genes are TRBV12-3 or TRBV12-4 and TRBJ2-7, with D maybe TRBD2 (5 bases). There are 13 residues in the CDR3. V lost 3 bases and J lost 5, with 11 bases in between. The CDR3 sequence is CASSFEGADEQYF. DNA for the CDR3: TGTGCCAGCAGTTTTGAGGGCGCGGACGAGCAGTACTTC.

This clonotype was observed a handful of times. The genes are TRBV27 and TRBJ1-2; D gene unclear. Germline-derived CDR1 and CDR2 are MNHEY and SMNVEV (reference sequence). V lost 3 bases to trimming and J lost 0 bases, with 8 bases between them. The CDR3 spans 14 residues. In DNA form, the CDR3 reads TGTGCCAGCAGTTTCGGCCAGGCTAACTATGGCTACACCTTC. It specifies CASSFGQANYGYTF.

The rearrangement joins TRBV10-3 to TRBJ1-2; 8 bases map to TRBD1. The CDR3 is 14 amino acids. Germline lookup yields CDR1 ENHRY and CDR2 SYGVKD. V lost 4 bases to trimming and J lost 7 bases; unmatched junction nucleotides: 8. The CDR3 DNA reads TGTGCCATCAGTGTCGGGCAGGGGGCAGGTGGCTACACCTTC. Encoded protein: CAISVGQGAGGYTF.

The chain joins TRBV12-3 or TRBV12-4 to TRBJ1-5; a possible D gene is TRBD1 (6 bases). The ends were cut back, 6 bases at V and 6 bases at J, with 18 bases in the middle. The CDR3 length is 15 residues. The CDR3 region is CASSPGGPLLQPQHF. For the CDR3, the DNA is TGTGCCAGCAGCCCCGGGGGCCCGCTGCTTCAGCCCCAGCATTTT.

This clonotype was seen at least ten times. The V call is TRBV20-1, the J call TRBJ2-1, with TRBD2 matching over 7 bases. The CDR3 loop spans 16 amino acids. After removal of 0 bases from V and 0 bases from J, the junction contained 5 bases not matched to a gene. Germline V gives CDR1 DFQATT, CDR2 SNEGSKA (reference sequence). CDR3 loop: CSARDLGGSSYNEQFF. The CDR3 nucleotides read TGCAGTGCTAGAGATTTGGGAGGGAGCTCCTACAATGAGCAGTTCTTC.

This clonotype has only a few counts. V is TRBV20-1 and J is TRBJ1-6, with D possibly being TRBD1 (5 bases). V lost 5 bases and J lost 14, with 22 bases in between. Per the germline V gene, CDR1 is DFQATT and CDR2 is SNEGSKA (reference sequence). The CDR3 covers 14 residues. The CDR3: CSASGPTPNLALHF. The DNA of the CDR3 is TGCAGTGCTTCGGGACCGACACCTAATTTGGCCCTCCACTTT.

On this clonotype: It may be a read error: a sequence one base away is much more abundant. This sequence joins TRBV4-1 and TRBJ1-2; TRBD1 matches 11 bases. The germline V gene encodes CDR1 MGHRA and CDR2 YSYEKL. The CDR3 spans 15 residues. The CDR3 region is CTSRSGQGATYGYTF. CDR3 coding DNA: TGCACCAGCAGGAGCGGACAGGGGGCGACGTATGGCTACACCTTC.

This clonotype turned up a few times. Compared with germline, one end of the junction differs, possibly owing to a read error. The chain combines TRBV4-3 with TRBJ1-6; possible D gene TRBD1, 6 bases. CDR3 length: 16 amino acids. The germline V gene encodes CDR1 LGHNA and CDR2 YSLEER. The CDR3 DNA reads TGCGCCAGCAGCCAATACACAGGGTACTATGATTCACCCCTCCACTTT. It codes for CASSQYTGYYDSPLHF.

The rearrangement uses TRBV4-1 and TRBJ2-3; possible D gene TRBD1, 7 bases. The V end was cut by 4 bases, the J end by 1 base, with 18 bases between. Germline CDR1 and CDR2: MGHRA and YSYEKL. This CDR3 is 17 amino acids long. This chain's CDR3 is CASSRPPAGQRTDTQYF. DNA for the CDR3: TGCGCCAGCAGCCGGCCCCCCGCGGGACAGCGCACAGATACGCAGTATTTT.

The sample holds a few counts of this clonotype. The chain couples TRBV5-1 to TRBJ2-5; D not certain. V lost 0 bases and J 3 bases, leaving 9 bases between the germline ends. This CDR3 is 14 amino acids long. Per the germline V gene, CDR1 is SGHRS and CDR2 is YFSETQ. The CDR3 loop reads CASSLETYKETQYF. The CDR3 coding sequence is TGCGCCAGCAGCTTGGAGACATACAAAGAGACCCAGTACTTC.

This clonotype was observed many times. The genes are TRBV7-2 and TRBJ2-5; maybe TRBD2 (5 bases). The J call may be mistaken, given a closer DNA end match to TRBJ2-7. CDR1 is SGHTA, CDR2 FQGNSA, per germline. CDR3 length equals 14 residues. The CDR3 here is CASSLDSDVREQYF. The CDR3 DNA reads TGTGCCAGCAGCTTGGATAGCGATGTCCGCGAGCAGTACTTC.

In its sample, this clonotype was seen a few times. The genes are TRBV7-2 and TRBJ2-3; either TRBD1 or TRBD2 may fit D (5 bases each). Per the germline V gene, CDR1 is SGHTA and CDR2 is FQGNSA. The ends were cut back, 5 bases at V and 1 base at J, with 10 bases in the middle. The CDR3 sequence is 14 residues long. Here the CDR3 reads CASSRGTRTDTQYF. CDR3 sequence (DNA): TGTGCCAGCAGCCGAGGGACCCGCACAGATACGCAGTATTTT.

This chain uses TRBV7-9 with TRBJ1-4, with D maybe TRBD1 (6 bases). The CDR3 spans 15 residues. V shed 6 bases and J shed 7 bases, with 18 bases lying between them. Germline loops: CDR1 SEHNR, CDR2 FQNEAQ (reference sequence). The CDR3 sequence is CASRLGGGAVEKLFF. CDR3 nucleotide sequence: TGTGCCAGCAGACTCGGCGGGGGGGCAGTTGAAAAACTGTTTTTT.

The V call is TRBV9, the J call TRBJ2-5; D not certain. The DNA matches TRBJ2-1 better at its end, which makes the J call doubtful. CDR3 length: 13 residues. Per the germline V gene, CDR1 is SGDLS and CDR2 is YYNGEE. The CDR3 is CASSVDGLETQFF. The CDR3 nucleotides are TGTGCCAGCAGCGTAGACGGATTAGAGACCCAGTTCTTC.

The chain joins TRBV12-3 or TRBV12-4 to TRBJ2-3; 14 nucleotides align to TRBD2. The J segment lost 5 bases and the V segment lost 10 bases, leaving 8 bases of the junction unmatched. The CDR3 is made up of 15 amino acids. CDR3 protein: CATQTSGGAGDTQYF. For the CDR3, the DNA is TGTGCCACTCAGACTAGCGGGGGGGCCGGAGATACGCAGTATTTT.

The rearrangement uses TRBV7-9 and TRBJ2-3; D call uncertain. The CDR3 has 14 amino acids. V was pared by 1 base and J by 5 bases, with 10 bases between. Germline V gives CDR1 SEHNR, CDR2 FQNEAQ (reference sequence). This chain's CDR3 is CASSLEFKKDTQYF. CDR3 coding DNA: TGTGCCAGCAGCTTAGAATTTAAGAAAGATACGCAGTATTTT.

The DNA of the CDR3 is TGTGCCAGCAGCGTAGGTACTAGCGGGGGGCCCTACAATGAGCAGTTCTTC. It codes for CASSVGTSGGPYNEQFF. The chain carries TRBV9 and TRBJ2-1, with 12 bases aligning to TRBD2. Trimming removed 0 bases from V and 2 bases from J; junction bases left unmatched: 3. Germline V gene data show CDR1 as SGDLS and CDR2 as YYNGEE. This CDR3 has 17 amino acids.

This clonotype was seen repeatedly, ten times or more. The chain links TRBV29-1 to TRBJ2-5; possibly TRBD2 for D (6 bases). The V gene's germline CDR1 is SQVTM and CDR2 ANQGSEA. The ends were cut back, 5 bases at V and 7 bases at J, with 14 bases in the middle. This CDR3 region has 12 residues. CDR3 region: CSVTGGEGTQYF. CDR3 bases: TGCAGCGTTACCGGCGGGGAAGGGACCCAGTACTTC.

This clonotype occurred a few times. This chain's CDR3 is CASSLGPGAFNYGYTF. CDR3 bases: TGTGCCAGCAGTTTAGGTCCCGGGGCGTTTAACTATGGCTACACCTTC. The chain joins TRBV12-3 or TRBV12-4 to TRBJ1-2; possibly TRBD1 for D (5 bases). The CDR3 contains 16 residues. Trimming removed 1 base from V and 1 base from J, with 13 bases in between.

This rearrangement joins TRBV12-3 or TRBV12-4 to TRBJ2-7; D is unclear. V shed 3 bases and J shed 0 bases, with 9 bases lying between them. The CDR3 spans 14 residues. CDR3 bases: TGTGCCAGCAGTTTTGATGGAAACTCCTACGAGCAGTACTTC. Translating gives CASSFDGNSYEQYF.

This clonotype was counted only a few times. The chain links TRBV7-2 to TRBJ2-5; the D gene is possibly TRBD2 (6 bases). V lost 4 bases and J 3 bases, leaving 12 bases between the germline ends. The germline V gene encodes CDR1 SGHTA and CDR2 FQGNSA. CDR3 length: 14 amino acids. Written as DNA, the CDR3 is TGTGCCAGCAGCTGGGGGACTCTTAAAGAGACCCAGTACTTC. Translating gives CASSWGTLKETQYF.

This clonotype has just a few counts. The chain couples TRBV4-1 to TRBJ1-5; no clear D. The ends were cut back, 1 base at V and 3 bases at J, with 13 bases in the middle. The germline V gene encodes CDR1 MGHRA and CDR2 YSYEKL. The CDR3 runs 16 residues. As DNA, the CDR3 is TGCGCCAGCAGCCAAGTCTGGCTAAGGGACAATCAGCCCCAGCATTTT. Translation gives CASSQVWLRDNQPQHF.

The rearrangement uses TRBV6-6 and TRBJ2-5; D uncertain. The CDR3 has 13 residues. V dropped 3 bases and J dropped 5 bases, with 10 bases sitting between them. Per the germline V gene, CDR1 is MNHNY and CDR2 is SVGAGI (reference sequence). The CDR3 DNA sequence: TGTGCCAGCAGTTATGCGAGCTCGGAGACCCAGTACTTC. This encodes CASSYASSETQYF.

This chain uses TRBV20-1 with TRBJ2-7; TRBD2 aligns across 7 bases. CDR3 length: 13 amino acids. From germline, CDR1 is DFQATT and CDR2 SNEGSKA (reference sequence). The DNA of the CDR3 is TGCAGCTCGGGTTGGGGGGGGACTAACGAGCAGTACTTC. This codes for CSSGWGGTNEQYF.